The source of this TCR beta chain is a study of radiotherapy plus CTLA-4 blockade in lung cancer. Germline V CDR1 and CDR2: SQVTM, ANQGSEA. CDR3 size: 14 residues. V lost 4 bases and J lost 5, with 18 bases in between. Sequenced by immunoSEQ multiplex PCR; TCRdb stores in-frame clones only, minus some. Altogether about 88,000 clones are present, about two thirds being singletons, with the ten largest covering over 11%. The TCR originated in a human donor with non-small cell lung cancer that progressed on radiotherapy plus ipilimumab. Source: peripheral blood, taken from a patient treated with radiotherapy plus ipilimumab. This chain links TRBV29-1 with TRBJ2-7, with D tentatively TRBD2 (5 bases). Here the CDR3 reads CSVAGILVAHEQYF. CDR3 DNA: TGCAGCGTTGCGGGAATTCTGGTAGCCCACGAGCAGTACTTC.